The 23 T cell receptor beta chains listed next were all sequenced from one sample in a study of blood T cell repertoires in COVID-19. Clones were read by immunoSEQ multiplex PCR, and TCRdb kept only the in-frame ones, dropping some. This sample carries roughly 190,000 clones, approximately 87% of them seen once, and the ten largest clones take 3% to 4%. Material: peripheral blood. The receptors derive from a young man with active or convalescent COVID-19.

The chain combines TRBV11-2 with TRBJ2-7, with D unresolved. Trimming took off 5 bases at V and 4 bases at J, with 12 bases between the two ends. In germline, CDR1 is SGHAT, CDR2 FQNNGV. The CDR3 has 13 amino acids. The CDR3 sequence is CASSLNSVYEQYV. In nucleotides, the CDR3 is TGTGCCAGCAGCCTTAACTCGGTGTACGAGCAGTACGTC.

This chain links TRBV3-1 (or the pseudogene TRBV3-2) with TRBJ2-7; possible D gene TRBD2, 5 bases. CDR3 length: 15 amino acids. The germline gives CDR1 LGHDT, CDR2 YNNKEL (reference sequence). V was clipped by 4 bases and J by 2 bases, with 15 bases between them. The CDR3 nucleotides read TGTGCCAGCAGCCTATCAGCGGACGGAACCTACGAGCAGTACTTC. The encoded protein is CASSLSADGTYEQYF.

The J gene is TRBJ2-1, the V gene TRBV2; D is unresolved. Germline CDR1 SNHLY, CDR2 FYNNEI. CDR3 length: 14 residues. Trimming removed 3 bases at V and 3 bases at J, with 9 bases between. The CDR3 spells CASSEVSDYNEQFF. In DNA, the CDR3 is TGTGCCAGCAGTGAGGTGTCAGACTACAATGAGCAGTTCTTC.

The V and J genes are TRBV15 and TRBJ1-2, with 10 bases that match TRBD1. The CDR3 is 16 amino acids. Germline values: CDR1 LNHNV, CDR2 YYDKDF (reference sequence). The ends lost 0 bases at V and 5 bases at J; junction bases unmatched: 6. The CDR3 coding sequence is TGTGCCACCAGCAGAGATTGGGACAGGGGCTCATATGGCTACACCTTC. Translated: CATSRDWDRGSYGYTF.

The table lists this clone with a count of one. The chain is built from TRBV4-1 and TRBJ2-3; 7 bases fit TRBD1. Unmatched junction bases numbered 6, after V lost 1 base and J lost 2 bases. Germline CDR1 MGHRA, CDR2 YSYEKL. The CDR3 loop spans 16 amino acids. The CDR3 spells CASSQARGQITDTQYF. The DNA of the CDR3 is TGCGCCAGCAGCCAAGCTCGGGGACAGATCACAGATACGCAGTATTTT.

The chain recombines TRBV6-5 with TRBJ1-5; no clear D. Trimming pared 5 bases from V and 6 bases from J, leaving 17 bases between. The CDR3 extends over 15 amino acids. Germline V gene lookup returns CDR1 MNHEY and CDR2 SVGAGI. CDR3 bases: TGTGCCAGCAGTCGGGGAGTAACATGGGGTCAGCCCCAGCATTTT. Its translation: CASSRGVTWGQPQHF.

The table lists this clone with a few counts. The rearrangement links TRBV6-1 to TRBJ2-2; D ambiguous. Germline V lookup: CDR1 MNHNS, CDR2 SASEGT. The V gene lost 2 bases and the J gene lost 2 bases, with 12 bases spanning the gap. This CDR3 comprises 16 residues. CDR3 protein: CASSESTYRNTGELFF. CDR3 nucleotide sequence: TGTGCCAGCAGTGAATCGACCTACAGAAACACCGGGGAGCTGTTTTTT.

The rearrangement uses TRBV5-6 and TRBJ1-6; D is unresolved. Germline V lookup: CDR1 SGHDT, CDR2 YYEEEE. CDR3 size: 15 residues. The V end was cut by 4 bases, the J end by 7 bases, with 15 bases between. CDR3 coding DNA: TGTGCCAGCAGCCCCCCAGGCAGTATCAATTCACCCCTCCACTTT. This encodes CASSPPGSINSPLHF.

The rearrangement uses TRBV10-1 and TRBJ2-3, with D possibly matching TRBD1 (6 bases). The germline V gene encodes CDR1 WNHNN and CDR2 SYGVQD (reference sequence). Deletions cut 3 bases from V and 2 bases from J, with 12 bases between. The length of the CDR3 is 15 residues. CDR3 sequence reads: CASSERYRVTDTQYF. As DNA, the CDR3 is TGCGCCAGCAGTGAAAGGTACAGGGTCACAGATACGCAGTATTTT.

The V and J genes are TRBV7-2 and TRBJ2-5; 7 positions match TRBD2. The CDR3 contains 15 residues. The V gene's germline CDR1 is SGHTA and CDR2 FQGNSA. Trimming at V came to 6 bases and at J to 4 bases, leaving 11 bases not matched to a gene. In DNA form, the CDR3 reads TGTGCCAGCAGTGCTAGACCCGGGGGGTTAGAGACCCAGTACTTC. Translation gives CASSARPGGLETQYF.

Written as DNA, the CDR3 is TGCAGCGGTTTACAGGGGAAAGCTTTCTTT. Protein product: CSGLQGKAFF. V gene TRBV29-1 combines with J gene TRBJ1-1, with TRBD1 matching 7 bases. The CDR3 extends over 10 amino acids. With V trimmed by 7 bases and J by 9 bases, 5 bases remained unmatched. Germline-derived CDR1 and CDR2 are SQVTM and ANQGSEA.

V and J are TRBV24-1 and TRBJ1-6; D is unresolved. Germline lookup yields CDR1 KGHDR and CDR2 SFDVKD. V lost 5 bases and J lost 7, with 14 bases in between. There are 15 residues in the CDR3. The CDR3 bases are TGTGCCACCAGTGGTGTATTCCCGGTCAATTCACCCCTCCACTTT. Its translation: CATSGVFPVNSPLHF.

The chain uses TRBV5-6 and TRBJ1-5, with TRBD1 identical over 10 bases. The germline CDR1 and CDR2 sequences are SGHDT and YYEEEE. This CDR3 has 15 amino acids. V shed 0 bases, J shed 6 bases, and the junction held 3 bases outside the gene matches. As DNA, the CDR3 is TGTGCCAGCAGCTTGGGACAGGGGGCTTTTCAGCCCCAGCATTTT. It yields the protein CASSLGQGAFQPQHF.

The gene calls are TRBV11-3 and TRBJ2-1, with 8 bases fitting TRBD2. This CDR3 has 17 amino acids. V lost 3 bases, J lost 6 bases, and 13 bases stayed unmatched. Germline V gene data show CDR1 as SGHNT and CDR2 as YENEEA. The DNA of the CDR3 is TGTGCCAGCAGCTTGTTAGACGGGGGGGCCTCGTCCAATGAGCAGTTCTTC. It translates to CASSLLDGGASSNEQFF.

This rearrangement joins TRBV6-5 to TRBJ1-5; D not resolved. The CDR3 totals 13 residues. The germline CDR1 and CDR2 sequences are MNHEY and SVGAGI. V shed 10 bases and J shed 1 base, with 11 bases lying between them. CDR3 nucleotide sequence: TGTGCCATTGAAGGCGGCAGCAATCAGCCCCAGCATTTT. Protein product: CAIEGGSNQPQHF.

This rearrangement joins TRBV5-1 to TRBJ1-1; 10 bases map to TRBD1. The CDR3 has 14 amino acids. V gave up 3 bases and J gave up 6 bases; unmatched junction bases: 5. CDR1 is SGHRS and CDR2 is YFSETQ in the germline V gene. CDR3 sequence (DNA): TGCGCCAGCAGCTGGGACAGGGGAGTCGCTGAAGCTTTCTTT. Translation: CASSWDRGVAEAFF.

This clone has a single count. The CDR3 loop is CASSTGTASNEKLFF. The CDR3 region has the DNA TGTGCCAGCAGTACCGGGACAGCTTCTAATGAAAAACTGTTTTTT. V and J are TRBV27 and TRBJ1-4; TRBD1 aligns across 7 bases. CDR3 length: 15 residues. CDR1 is MNHEY and CDR2 is SMNVEV in the germline V gene (reference sequence). V dropped 5 bases and J dropped 3; count of bases not matched to a gene: 6.

This chain connects TRBV28 to TRBJ1-2, with D tentatively TRBD1 (6 bases). V gave up 4 bases and J gave up 2 bases, with 11 bases separating them. The CDR3 spans 14 residues. The V gene's germline CDR1 is MDHEN and CDR2 SYDVKM. CDR3 nucleotide sequence: TGTGCCAGCAGTTATCTGGGACAAAACTATGGCTACACCTTC. Translating it yields CASSYLGQNYGYTF.

This rearrangement joins TRBV19 to TRBJ2-5; 13 nucleotides agree with TRBD2. Germline assignment: CDR1 LNHDA and CDR2 SQIVND (reference sequence). This CDR3 has 16 amino acids. Germline trimming cut 3 bases from V and 4 bases from J; bases unmatched to any gene: 5. Written as DNA, the CDR3 is TGTGCCAGTAGTATGGAGGGACTAGCGGGACTAGAGACCCAGTACTTC. Its translation is CASSMEGLAGLETQYF.

The chain carries TRBV27 and TRBJ2-1; 9 bases line up with TRBD2. Germline V lookup: CDR1 MNHEY, CDR2 SMNVEV (reference sequence). CDR3 size: 15 residues. V lost 3 bases and J lost 9; bases outside the gene matches: 9. The DNA of the CDR3 is TGTGCCAGCAGTTTCGGCGGGGGGGCCGCCAGTGAGCAGTTCTTC. As protein: CASSFGGGAASEQFF.

The V and J genes are TRBV28 and TRBJ2-7; 12 positions agree with TRBD2. The CDR3 is made up of 17 amino acids. Germline V gives CDR1 MDHEN, CDR2 SYDVKM. With V trimmed by 3 bases and J by 3 bases, 9 bases remained unmatched. The CDR3, as DNA: TGTGCCAGCAGTTTTCTGCTAGCGGGAGGGAGTTACTACGAGCAGTACTTC. This codes for CASSFLLAGGSYYEQYF.

This clone was detected once. V usage is TRBV7-3 and J usage is TRBJ2-5, with 9 bases aligning to TRBD1. The CDR3 consists of 15 residues. The V and J ends lost 5 bases and 5 bases, in that order; junction bases with no gene match: 9. Per germline, CDR1 SGHTA and CDR2 FQGTGA. CDR3 nucleotides: TGTGCCAGCAGCCGAACAGGGGGCTGGGGGGAGACCCAGTACTTC. Translating it yields CASSRTGGWGETQYF.

V gene TRBV3-1 (or the pseudogene TRBV3-2) combines with J gene TRBJ1-1; D is unresolved. Trimming shortened V by 7 bases and J by 1 base, and 10 bases separated the two germline ends. This CDR3 has 13 residues. The germline V gene encodes CDR1 LGHDT and CDR2 YNNKEL (reference sequence). CDR3 nucleotide sequence: TGTGCCAGCAAGGACTTGGGGAACACTGAAGCTTTCTTT. Protein sequence: CASKDLGNTEAFF.